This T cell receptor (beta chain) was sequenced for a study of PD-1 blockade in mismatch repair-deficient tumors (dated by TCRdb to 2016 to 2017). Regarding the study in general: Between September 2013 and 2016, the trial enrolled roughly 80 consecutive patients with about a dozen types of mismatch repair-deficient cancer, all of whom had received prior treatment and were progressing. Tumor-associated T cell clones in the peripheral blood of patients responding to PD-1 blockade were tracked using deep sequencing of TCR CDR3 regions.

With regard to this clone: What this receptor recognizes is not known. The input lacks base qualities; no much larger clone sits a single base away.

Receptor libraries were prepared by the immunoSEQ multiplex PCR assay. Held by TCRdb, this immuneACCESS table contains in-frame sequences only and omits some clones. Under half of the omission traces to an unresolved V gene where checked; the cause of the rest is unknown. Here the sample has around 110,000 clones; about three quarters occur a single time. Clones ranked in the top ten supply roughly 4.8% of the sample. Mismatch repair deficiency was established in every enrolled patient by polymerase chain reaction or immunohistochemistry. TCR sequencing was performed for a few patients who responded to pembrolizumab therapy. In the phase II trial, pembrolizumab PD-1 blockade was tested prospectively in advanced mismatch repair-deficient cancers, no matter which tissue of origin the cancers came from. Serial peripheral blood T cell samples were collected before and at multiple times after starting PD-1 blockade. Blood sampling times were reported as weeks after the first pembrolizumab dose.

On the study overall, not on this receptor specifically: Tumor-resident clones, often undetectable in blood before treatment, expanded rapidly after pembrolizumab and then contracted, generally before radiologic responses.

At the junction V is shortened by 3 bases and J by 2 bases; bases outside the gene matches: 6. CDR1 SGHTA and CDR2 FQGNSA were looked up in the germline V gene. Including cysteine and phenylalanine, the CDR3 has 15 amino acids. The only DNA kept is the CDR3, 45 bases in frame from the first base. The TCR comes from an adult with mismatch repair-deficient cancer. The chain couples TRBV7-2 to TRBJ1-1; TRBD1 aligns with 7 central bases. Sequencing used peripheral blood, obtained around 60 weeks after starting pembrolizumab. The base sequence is TGTGCCAGCAGCTTCGGTGACAGGGTCAACACTGAAGCTTTCTTT. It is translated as CASSFGDRVNTEAFF. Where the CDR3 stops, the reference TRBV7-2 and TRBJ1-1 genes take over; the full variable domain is GAGVSQSPSNKVTEKGKDVELRCDPISGHTALYWYRQSLGQGLEFLIYFQGNSAPDKSGLPSDRFSAERTGGSVSTLTIQRTQQEDSAVYLCASSFGDRVNTEAFFGQGTRLTVV.